The present T cell receptor (beta chain) was sequenced within a study of radiotherapy plus CTLA-4 blockade in lung cancer. Profiling relied on immunoSEQ multiplex PCR, and the TCRdb table lists in-frame clones only, not all of them. Of 80,000 or so clones in the sample, about 78% were seen once. The starting material was peripheral blood, obtained from a patient treated with radiotherapy plus ipilimumab. This receptor was obtained from a human donor with non-small cell lung cancer whose response to radiotherapy plus ipilimumab could not be evaluated. Some clones in this sample may be carry-over from other donors' samples.

In DNA form, the CDR3 reads TGCGCCAGCAGCTTGTACGGACAGTTATACGAGCAGTACTTC. Translation gives CASSLYGQLYEQYF. The chain has TRBV5-1 and TRBJ2-7, with D possibly TRBD1 on 6 matching bases. V was cut by 1 base and J by 4 bases, with 12 bases left in between. CDR1 SGHRS and CDR2 YFSETQ come from the germline V gene. The CDR3 is 14 residues long. Variable domain in full (rest from reference TRBV5-1 and TRBJ2-7): KAGVTQTPRYLIKTRGQQVTLSCSPISGHRSVSWYQQTPGQGLQFLFEYFSETQRNKGNFPGRFSGRQFSNSRSEMNVSTLELGDSALYLCASSLYGQLYEQYFGPGTRLTVT.